This entry lists 4 T cell receptor beta chains sequenced from one sample in a study of cytomegalovirus exposure and HLA in healthy donors. PCR was performed using 60 Vbeta and 13 Jbeta primers. Sequenced by immunoSEQ multiplex PCR; TCRdb stores in-frame clones only, minus some. The sample holds just over 150,000 clones, 60% to 85% seen once. The sample comprised PBMCs. The receptor set was obtained from a woman aged 30 to 39 in good health and CMV-seronegative.

The chain carries TRBV28 and TRBJ2-7, with 8 bases identical to TRBD1. The germline V gene encodes CDR1 MDHEN and CDR2 SYDVKM. After removal of 8 bases from V and 0 bases from J, the junction contained 6 bases not matched to a gene. CDR3 size: 14 residues. This CDR3 reads CASWRTGNSYEQYF. The CDR3 bases are TGTGCCAGCTGGCGGACAGGGAACTCCTACGAGCAGTACTTC.

The genes are TRBV18 and TRBJ2-7; 7 positions match TRBD1. Germline-derived CDR1 and CDR2 are KGHSH and LQKENI. J lost 3 bases, V lost 2 bases, and 10 bases had no gene match. The CDR3 is 16 amino acids. The CDR3 DNA sequence: TGTGCCAGCTCACCATTTCTCCGGGACAGACGCTACGAGCAGTACTTC. It encodes CASSPFLRDRRYEQYF.

This clone showed up just a few times. This chain connects TRBV27 to TRBJ2-3; 8 nucleotides agree with TRBD2. With 8 bases clipped from V and 1 base from J, the junction kept 11 bases outside the gene matches. The CDR3 is 16 residues long. CDR1 and CDR2 from the germline V gene are MNHEY and SMNVEV (reference sequence). Here the CDR3 DNA reads TGTGCCAGCGGCCAGGGACTAGGCGAGGGCACAGATACGCAGTATTTT. Amino acids: CASGQGLGEGTDTQYF.

This clone has a handful of counts. V and J are TRBV7-2 and TRBJ2-1; 10 nucleotides align to TRBD2. This CDR3 has 15 amino acids. Germline V gene lookup returns CDR1 SGHTA and CDR2 FQGNSA. After removal of 0 bases from V and 4 bases from J, the junction contained 0 bases not matched to a gene. DNA for the CDR3: TGTGCCAGCAGCTTAGCTAGCGGGGGGTACAATGAGCAGTTCTTC. Translating it yields CASSLASGGYNEQFF.